This is a list of T cell receptor beta chains from one sample in a study of blood T cells in healthy people across ages. TCRdb independently ran MiXCR on the 5' RACE reads; one entry per CDR3 protein. This sample yields more than 800,000 distinct CDR3 sequences, of which 40% to 55% are seen a single time; 18% belongs to the top ten. Material: blood. The receptors shown here come from a woman in her sixties or seventies in good health. CDR3s include the opening cysteine and the closing phenylalanine or tryptophan. A D gene is named only where the DNA matches it firmly. The listing skips clone size in some rows; elsewhere it reads once, few, many or a size class.

j_call: TRBJ2-1
clone_size: few
d_call: TRBD2
v_call: TRBV7-3
cdr3_nt: TGTGCCAGCAGCCCACTAGCGGGAGCCTCCCACAATGAGCAGTTCTTC
cdr3_aa: CASSPLAGASHNEQFF

j_call: TRBJ2-1
clone_size: -
d_call: TRBD2
v_call: TRBV7-2
cdr3_nt: TGTGCCAGCAGCCCGGCGGGGGGGGCGGCTGAGCAGTTCTTC
cdr3_aa: CASSPAGGAAEQFF

j_call: TRBJ1-2
clone_size: -
d_call: -
v_call: TRBV14
cdr3_nt: TGTGCCAGCAGCCAAGTATCCGGCTACACCTTC
cdr3_aa: CASSQVSGYTF

j_call: TRBJ2-2
clone_size: few
d_call: -
v_call: TRBV24-1
cdr3_nt: TGTGCCACCAGTGATTCGGACAGGAACACCGGGGAGCTGTTTTTT
cdr3_aa: CATSDSDRNTGELFF

j_call: TRBJ2-1
clone_size: few
d_call: TRBD2
v_call: TRBV6-1
cdr3_nt: TGTGCCAGCAGTCCTCCCCCGGGACTAGGTCGCTCCTACAATGAGCAGTTCTTC
cdr3_aa: CASSPPPGLGRSYNEQFF

j_call: TRBJ2-7
clone_size: few
d_call: -
v_call: TRBV28
cdr3_nt: TGTGCCAGCAAGAGGGGGGAATGGTACGAGCAGTACTTC
cdr3_aa: CASKRGEWYEQYF

j_call: TRBJ2-7
clone_size: many
d_call: -
v_call: TRBV7-2
cdr3_nt: TGTGCCAGCAGCATGGACTCTTATCCCTACGAGCAGTACTTC
cdr3_aa: CASSMDSYPYEQYF

j_call: TRBJ2-3
clone_size: few
d_call: -
v_call: TRBV28
cdr3_nt: TGTGTAACCCCGGGGAGAGATACGCAGTATTTT
cdr3_aa: CVTPGRDTQYF

j_call: TRBJ2-5
clone_size: -
d_call: -
v_call: TRBV14
cdr3_nt: TGTGCCAGCAGCCAAGTTAAGGAGACCCAGTACTTC
cdr3_aa: CASSQVKETQYF

j_call: TRBJ2-4
clone_size: once
d_call: TRBD2
v_call: TRBV5-1
cdr3_nt: TGCGCCAGCAGCCACTTAGCGGGAGGGGGTGACATTCAGTACTTC
cdr3_aa: CASSHLAGGGDIQYF

j_call: TRBJ2-1
clone_size: -
d_call: TRBD1
v_call: TRBV6-1
cdr3_nt: TGTGCCAGCAGTCTCCGGGACAGGGGCGGTGAGCAGTTCTTC
cdr3_aa: CASSLRDRGGEQFF

j_call: TRBJ2-3
clone_size: many
d_call: -
v_call: TRBV20-1
cdr3_nt: TGCAGTGCTCTGGCAGGACCAAGCACAGATACGCAGTATTTT
cdr3_aa: CSALAGPSTDTQYF

j_call: TRBJ2-1
clone_size: -
d_call: TRBD2
v_call: TRBV10-2
cdr3_nt: TGCGCCAGCAGGAGGGGCGGGAGTGGGTACAATGAGCAGTTCTTC
cdr3_aa: CASRRGGSGYNEQFF

j_call: TRBJ1-5
clone_size: -
d_call: -
v_call: TRBV6-6
cdr3_nt: TGTGCCAGCAGTTACGTTTTGAGCAATCAGCCCCAGCATTTT
cdr3_aa: CASSYVLSNQPQHF

j_call: TRBJ2-5
clone_size: few
d_call: -
v_call: TRBV12-5
cdr3_nt: TGTGCTAGTGGTGTCGCGCGAGGAGGGGAGACCCAGTACTTC
cdr3_aa: CASGVARGGETQYF

j_call: TRBJ2-1
clone_size: -
d_call: -
v_call: TRBV7-2
cdr3_nt: TGTGCCAGCAGCTTAGAGAGGTATAATGAGCAGTTCTTC
cdr3_aa: CASSLERYNEQFF

j_call: TRBJ2-7
clone_size: few
d_call: -
v_call: TRBV20-1
cdr3_nt: TGCAGTGCAAAGGGGGTGGGGTACAGGGTCGGATACGAGCAGTACTTC
cdr3_aa: CSAKGVGYRVGYEQYF

j_call: TRBJ2-5
clone_size: few
d_call: -
v_call: TRBV6-2/TRBV6-3
cdr3_nt: TGTGCCAGCAGTTACGAGGAATGGGAGACCCAGTACTTC
cdr3_aa: CASSYEEWETQYF

j_call: TRBJ2-7
clone_size: many
d_call: TRBD2
v_call: TRBV29-1
cdr3_nt: TGCAGCGTTCGGACTAGCGGGAGCTACGAGCAGTACTTC
cdr3_aa: CSVRTSGSYEQYF

j_call: TRBJ1-5
clone_size: -
d_call: TRBD1
v_call: TRBV6-1
cdr3_nt: TGTGCCAGCAGTGCCTGGGACAGGCCTCAGCATTTT
cdr3_aa: CASSAWDRPQHF

j_call: TRBJ2-7
clone_size: -
d_call: -
v_call: TRBV5-1
cdr3_nt: TGCGCCAGCAGCTTGGATTGGGGCGGGTGTGAGCAGTACTTC
cdr3_aa: CASSLDWGGCEQYF

j_call: TRBJ2-3
clone_size: many
d_call: -
v_call: TRBV10-3
cdr3_nt: TGTGCCATCAGGAACACAGATACGCAGTATTTT
cdr3_aa: CAIRNTDTQYF

j_call: TRBJ2-3
clone_size: -
d_call: -
v_call: TRBV6-5
cdr3_nt: TGTGCCAGCATGTTGACTGCTAGCGCAGATACGCAGTATTTT
cdr3_aa: CASMLTASADTQYF

j_call: TRBJ2-3
clone_size: many
d_call: TRBD2
v_call: TRBV9
cdr3_nt: TGTGCCAGCAGCGTAGAGACTAGCGGGATGGATACGCAGTATTTT
cdr3_aa: CASSVETSGMDTQYF

j_call: TRBJ2-1
clone_size: many
d_call: TRBD2
v_call: TRBV7-9
cdr3_nt: TGTGCCAGCAGCTCGGGACTAGCGGGCAACAATGAGCAGTTCTTC
cdr3_aa: CASSSGLAGNNEQFF

j_call: TRBJ2-7
clone_size: -
d_call: TRBD2
v_call: TRBV20-1
cdr3_nt: TGCAGTGCTCCCGTAGGACTAGCGGCTTCCTACGAGCAGTACTTC
cdr3_aa: CSAPVGLAASYEQYF

j_call: TRBJ2-5
clone_size: few
d_call: TRBD1
v_call: TRBV20-1
cdr3_nt: TGCAGTGCTAACCCGGACAGGGGGTACCAAGAGACCCAGTACTTC
cdr3_aa: CSANPDRGYQETQYF

j_call: TRBJ2-7
clone_size: few
d_call: TRBD1
v_call: TRBV10-3
cdr3_nt: TGTGCCATCAGTGATCCACCACAGGGGGCGATCTACGAGCAGTACTTC
cdr3_aa: CAISDPPQGAIYEQYF

j_call: TRBJ2-5
clone_size: -
d_call: -
v_call: TRBV20-1
cdr3_nt: TGCAGTGCGCTGGGACGGTACCAAGAGACCCAGTACTTC
cdr3_aa: CSALGRYQETQYF

j_call: TRBJ2-7
clone_size: -
d_call: -
v_call: TRBV20-1
cdr3_nt: TGCAGTGCTAGGTCGGGACTCACCTACGAGCAGTACTTC
cdr3_aa: CSARSGLTYEQYF

j_call: TRBJ1-5
clone_size: -
d_call: -
v_call: TRBV21-1
cdr3_nt: TGTGCCAGCAGCACTCAACGACAGGCCCCCAATCAGCCCCAGCATTTT
cdr3_aa: CASSTQRQAPNQPQHF

j_call: TRBJ2-3
clone_size: -
d_call: -
v_call: TRBV7-2
cdr3_nt: TGTGCCAGCAGCTTAGGTCTGAACACAGATACGCAGTATTTT
cdr3_aa: CASSLGLNTDTQYF

j_call: TRBJ1-6
clone_size: -
d_call: TRBD1
v_call: TRBV6-5
cdr3_nt: TGTGCCAGCACCTTCGGGACAGGGATAGGGTCACCCCTCCACTTT
cdr3_aa: CASTFGTGIGSPLHF

j_call: TRBJ2-3
clone_size: -
d_call: TRBD2
v_call: TRBV10-2
cdr3_nt: TGCGCCAGCAGTGAGTCACCTAGGCGGCGGGAGGGCACAGATACGCAGTATTTT
cdr3_aa: CASSESPRRREGTDTQYF

j_call: TRBJ2-3
clone_size: -
d_call: -
v_call: TRBV4-1
cdr3_nt: TGCGCCAGCAGCCAACGACTAGAGCTTCCCACAGATACGCAGTATTTT
cdr3_aa: CASSQRLELPTDTQYF

j_call: TRBJ2-2
clone_size: -
d_call: TRBD1
v_call: TRBV20-1
cdr3_nt: TGCAGTGCTAGATTGGGGACAGGGGCCCGGTTCAACACCGGGGAGCTGTTTTTT
cdr3_aa: CSARLGTGARFNTGELFF

j_call: TRBJ2-7
clone_size: few
d_call: -
v_call: TRBV6-1
cdr3_nt: TGTGCCAGCAGTGAAGAGGTCGATACCTACGAGCAGTACTTC
cdr3_aa: CASSEEVDTYEQYF

j_call: TRBJ2-7
clone_size: -
d_call: TRBD2
v_call: TRBV27
cdr3_nt: TGTGCCAGCGGTTTGACTAGCGGGCAATCCTACGAGCAGTACTTC
cdr3_aa: CASGLTSGQSYEQYF

j_call: TRBJ2-2
clone_size: -
d_call: -
v_call: TRBV20-1
cdr3_nt: TGCAGTGCTAGCAGGGGATCGACCGGGGAGCTGTTTTTT
cdr3_aa: CSASRGSTGELFF

j_call: TRBJ1-6
clone_size: -
d_call: -
v_call: TRBV6-5
cdr3_nt: TGTGCCAGCCGGGACACCAATTCACCCCTCCACTTT
cdr3_aa: CASRDTNSPLHF

j_call: TRBJ2-3
clone_size: -
d_call: TRBD1
v_call: TRBV20-1
cdr3_nt: TGCAGTGCTGGTAGACGGCGAGGGGGCACGGCAGATACGCAGTATTTT
cdr3_aa: CSAGRRRGGTADTQYF

j_call: TRBJ2-2
clone_size: few
d_call: -
v_call: TRBV5-1
cdr3_nt: TGCGCCAGCAGCCGGACGGGTTCCGGGGAGCTGTTTTTT
cdr3_aa: CASSRTGSGELFF

j_call: TRBJ2-7
clone_size: many
d_call: TRBD2
v_call: TRBV10-3
cdr3_nt: TGTGCCATCAGCCCCGGGACTAGCGGGAGAGCGTACGAGCAGTACTTC
cdr3_aa: CAISPGTSGRAYEQYF

j_call: TRBJ2-3
clone_size: -
d_call: TRBD2
v_call: TRBV4-1
cdr3_nt: TGCGCCAGCAGCCGGCGTTACGCTAGCGGGAGGGCCACTTCCCAGGATACGCAGTATTTT
cdr3_aa: CASSRRYASGRATSQDTQYF

j_call: TRBJ1-4
clone_size: few
d_call: TRBD1
v_call: TRBV29-1
cdr3_nt: TGCAGCGTCCATGGACAGGGCCGGGATGAAAAACTGTTTTTT
cdr3_aa: CSVHGQGRDEKLFF